The text below deals with one T cell receptor (beta chain). Its antigen is unidentified. Data came from immunoSEQ multiplex PCR; TCRdb stores just in-frame clones and leaves some out. In the table there are more than 20,000 clones, about 94% of which are singletons. Germline CDR1 SGDLS, CDR2 YYNGEE. The J segment lost 3 bases and the V segment lost 4 bases, leaving 6 bases of the junction unmatched. This CDR3 has 14 residues. The record originates from a study of CD4 T cell repertoires in COVID-19. Study-wide background: After about ten days of IL-2 expansion, CFSE-low cells were relabeled and restimulated with other coronavirus spikes. Overall study results and limits: Some SARS-CoV-2 clonotypes, between roughly 7 and 27%, recurred in SARS-CoV and/or HKU1 cultures. Sharing of several most expanded SARS-CoV-2-reactive clonotypes across memory subsets suggested intraclonal diversification.

Sequencing was done directly on freshly isolated, uncultured memory T cells. This sequence originates from a human donor who had COVID-19. The chain is built from TRBV9 and TRBJ1-1, with TRBD1 matching 7 bases. Source: circulating follicular helper CD4+ T cells (cTfh) from blood, taken before the COVID-19 pandemic. CDR3 DNA: TGTGCCAGCAGCATCGGACAGGACTACACTGAAGCTTTCTTT. Protein sequence: CASSIGQDYTEAFF.